The clone carrying this T cell receptor beta chain was observed a handful of times. Its antigen is still unknown. Germline V gives CDR1 DFQATT, CDR2 SNEGSKA (reference sequence). J gave up 7 bases and V 6 bases, and 10 bases lay outside the gene matches. CDR3 length: 14 amino acids. TCRdb redid the calling of the 5' RACE reads with MiXCR, one entry per CDR3 protein. This sample has roughly 68,000 distinct CDR3 sequences, with over 4.5% found just once. These data originate in a study of early T cells in non-severe SARS-CoV-2 infection. General study results and limits: Comparison of clonotypes with VDJdb favored anti-spike CD8 responses while missing private and CD4 specificities.

The chain couples TRBV20-1 to TRBJ2-1; 9 positions agree with TRBD2. Material: whole blood. The receptor was derived from an adult who was a healthcare worker with PCR-confirmed SARS-CoV-2 infection or an uninfected control (not recorded which). CDR3 protein: CSARGLAGTNEQFF. The CDR3 region has the DNA TGCAGTGCCCGGGGGCTAGCGGGAACGAATGAGCAGTTCTTC.